The entry below describes one T cell receptor (beta chain). No antigen is known for it. The data originate from a study of cytotoxic CD8 clonotypes in ibrutinib-treated CLL. Study information: Sequenced samples delivered averages of around 260,000 productive templates and roughly 94,000 productive rearrangements. Notes on the study in general: The study found baseline clonality above age-matched healthy donors, tracking circulating CD8+ T-cell counts. Collection times varied between progressing and sustained-remission patients. Public clonotypes showed up rarely, and on treatment they shrank or held steady.

The CDR3 consists of 13 residues. The V end lost 3 bases, the J end lost 0 bases, and 7 bases lay between the germline ends. Looked up from germline, CDR1 is SQVTM and CDR2 is ANQGSEA. TCRdb's table, derived via immunoSEQ multiplex PCR, lists solely in-frame clones and lacks some. The sample yields some 120,000 clones, 55% to 75% seen once. The chain uses TRBV29-1 and TRBJ2-3; D remains unclear. The sequence was obtained from a human donor with chronic lymphocytic leukemia. Sequenced material: PBMCs, taken after 24 months of ibrutinib treatment. CDR3 sequence (DNA): TGCAGCGTTGATACGGGCAGCACAGATACGCAGTATTTT. Protein sequence: CSVDTGSTDTQYF.